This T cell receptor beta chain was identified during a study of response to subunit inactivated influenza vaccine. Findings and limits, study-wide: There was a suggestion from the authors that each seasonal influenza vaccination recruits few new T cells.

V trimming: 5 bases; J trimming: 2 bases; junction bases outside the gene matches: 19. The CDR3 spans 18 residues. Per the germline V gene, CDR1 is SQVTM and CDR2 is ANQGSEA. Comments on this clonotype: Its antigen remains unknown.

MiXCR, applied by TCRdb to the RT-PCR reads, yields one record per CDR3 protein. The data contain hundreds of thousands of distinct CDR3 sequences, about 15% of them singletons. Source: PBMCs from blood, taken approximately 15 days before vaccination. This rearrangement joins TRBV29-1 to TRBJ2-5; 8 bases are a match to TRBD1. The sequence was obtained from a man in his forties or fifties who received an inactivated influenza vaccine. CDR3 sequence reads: CSVRPGTGANRLQETQYF. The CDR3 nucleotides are TGCAGCGTTCGACCCGGGACAGGCGCCAACCGGTTACAAGAGACCCAGTACTTC.